Each of the 30 T cell receptor beta chains below was sequenced from the same sample in a study of T cell changes during pregnancy in multiple sclerosis. Only in-frame clones appear in the TCRdb table, and some are missing; sequencing was by immunoSEQ multiplex PCR. The table includes about 12,000 clones, 86% detected once. The source was CD8+ T cells from peripheral blood mononuclear cells, collected in the second trimester of pregnancy. The receptor set was obtained from a female donor in good health, enrolled as a control in a pregnancy study.

The J gene is TRBJ2-1, the V gene TRBV4-3; 12 bases line up with TRBD2. This CDR3 has 15 residues. From germline, CDR1 is LGHNA and CDR2 YSLEER. The junction had 1 base not matched to a gene; V was cut back by 2 bases and J by 5 bases. The CDR3 loop reads CASSQTSGGNNEQFF. The CDR3 DNA follows: TGCGCCAGCAGCCAAACTAGCGGGGGGAACAATGAGCAGTTCTTC.

The V and J genes are TRBV19 and TRBJ1-1; D possibly corresponds to TRBD1 (5 bases). Trimming removed 10 bases at V and 1 base at J, with 19 bases between. This CDR3 is 15 amino acids long. Germline V CDR1 and CDR2: LNHDA, SQIVND (reference sequence). The CDR3 DNA is TGTGCCACCTCAAGCGGGGCTATTTGGAACACTGAAGCTTTCTTT. This sequence encodes CATSSGAIWNTEAFF.

V and J are TRBV25-1 and TRBJ2-7; TRBD1 matches 8 bases. The CDR3 consists of 14 residues. CDR1 is MGHDK, CDR2 SYGVNS, per germline. Trimming at V came to 2 bases and at J to 2 bases, leaving 2 bases not matched to a gene. The CDR3 loop reads CASSERDRTYEQYF. Written as DNA, the CDR3 is TGTGCCAGCAGTGAAAGGGACAGGACCTACGAGCAGTACTTC.

This chain links TRBV28 with TRBJ2-3; the match to TRBD1 covers 11 bases. V shed 5 bases, J shed 2 bases, and the junction held 3 bases outside the gene matches. Germline CDR1 MDHEN, CDR2 SYDVKM. This CDR3 region has 15 residues. CDR3 sequence reads: CASSTGQGATDTQYF. The CDR3, as DNA: TGTGCCAGCAGTACCGGACAGGGGGCCACAGATACGCAGTATTTT.

V and J are TRBV9 and TRBJ2-2; no definite D call. Germline CDR1 SGDLS, CDR2 YYNGEE. The CDR3 contains 11 residues. Trimming pared 7 bases from V and 4 bases from J, leaving 5 bases between. The CDR3 DNA sequence: TGTGCCAGCGAGTCCACCGGGGAGCTGTTTTTT. Residues: CASESTGELFF.

The CDR3 DNA follows: TGTGCCAGCAGTGAAGCGCACAGGGGGAGAGTCGACTACGAGCAGTACTTC. Residues: CASSEAHRGRVDYEQYF. This chain links TRBV6-1 with TRBJ2-7, with 8 bases lining up with TRBD1. The germline CDR1 and CDR2 sequences are MNHNS and SASEGT. This CDR3 is 17 amino acids long. With V trimmed by 0 bases and J by 3 bases, 10 bases remained unmatched.

The chain couples TRBV9 to TRBJ2-1, with unresolved D. The CDR3 contains 10 residues. V lost 3 bases, J lost 9 bases, and 4 bases lay in between. CDR1 is SGDLS and CDR2 is YYNGEE in the germline V gene. In DNA, the CDR3 is TGTGCCAGCAGCGGGGCTGAGCAGTTCTTC. It yields the protein CASSGAEQFF.

The V gene is TRBV27, the J gene TRBJ1-2; the D gene is possibly TRBD1 (5 bases). The CDR3 extends over 17 amino acids. From germline, CDR1 is MNHEY and CDR2 SMNVEV (reference sequence). The V and J ends lost 0 bases and 6 bases respectively, with 20 bases between them. CDR3: CASSLSGGGVEKDGYTF. CDR3 coding DNA: TGTGCCAGCAGTTTATCGGGGGGAGGGGTTGAGAAAGATGGCTACACCTTC.

This chain joins TRBV7-2 and TRBJ2-7; TRBD2 aligns across 7 bases. Germline CDR1 SGHTA, CDR2 FQGNSA. The CDR3 runs to 16 residues. V lost 2 bases to trimming and J lost 1 base; unmatched junction nucleotides: 8. The CDR3 here is CASSLTWGGGSYEQYF. Here the CDR3 DNA reads TGTGCCAGCAGCTTAACCTGGGGCGGGGGTTCCTACGAGCAGTACTTC.

This clone was counted a single time. The chain recombines TRBV6-5 with TRBJ1-2, with no clear D. Per the germline V gene, CDR1 is MNHEY and CDR2 is SVGAGI. With 5 bases removed from V and 4 bases from J, the gap between germline ends came to 14 bases. This CDR3 has 14 residues. The CDR3 nucleotides are TGTGCCAGCAGTACAACCTCAAATATCTATGGCTACACCTTC. Encoded protein: CASSTTSNIYGYTF.

The chain combines TRBV6-5 with TRBJ2-5; a weak D match, TRBD1 (6 bases). The CDR3 has 15 residues. The germline V gene has CDR1 MNHEY and CDR2 SVGAGI. V was clipped by 0 bases and J by 4 bases, with 12 bases between them. CDR3 amino acids: CASSYSQGLGETQYF. In DNA, the CDR3 is TGTGCCAGCAGTTACTCGCAGGGGCTGGGAGAGACCCAGTACTTC.

The chain employs TRBV27 and TRBJ2-1; D gene uncertain. This CDR3 region has 13 residues. CDR1 is MNHEY, CDR2 SMNVEV, per germline (reference sequence). The V gene lost 6 bases and the J gene lost 0 bases, with 6 bases spanning the gap. As DNA, the CDR3 is TGTGCCAGCAGACGGAGCTCCTACAATGAGCAGTTCTTC. The encoded protein is CASRRSSYNEQFF.

This rearrangement joins TRBV4-3 to TRBJ2-7; 14 nucleotides line up with TRBD2. V dropped 4 bases and J dropped 1; count of bases not matched to a gene: 6. CDR3 size: 17 residues. CDR1 is LGHNA, CDR2 YSLEER, per germline. CDR3 sequence reads: CASSPDGTSGGSYEQYF. The CDR3 coding sequence is TGCGCCAGCAGCCCTGACGGGACTAGCGGGGGTTCCTACGAGCAGTACTTC.

This chain's CDR3 is CASSSSGTGMRLQDTQYF. CDR3 in DNA: TGTGCCAGCAGTTCTTCTGGGACAGGGATGAGATTGCAGGATACGCAGTATTTT. V gene TRBV27 combines with J gene TRBJ2-3; 9 bases agree with TRBD1. CDR3 length: 18 residues. With 4 bases clipped from V and 6 bases from J, the junction kept 17 bases outside the gene matches. Germline V gene sequence: CDR1 MNHEY, CDR2 SMNVEV (reference sequence).

V gene TRBV29-1 combines with J gene TRBJ1-3, with 7 bases matching TRBD1. There are 14 residues in the CDR3. CDR1 and CDR2 from the germline V gene are SQVTM and ANQGSEA. V lost 3 bases to trimming and J lost 4 bases; unmatched junction nucleotides: 6. This CDR3 reads CSVDGQGEGNTIYF. The CDR3 DNA follows: TGCAGCGTTGACGGGCAGGGGGAAGGAAACACCATATATTTT.

This chain uses TRBV30 with TRBJ1-1, with D maybe TRBD1 (5 bases). The V end was cut by 3 bases, the J end by 2 bases, with 19 bases between. Germline V gene data show CDR1 as GTSNPN and CDR2 as SVGIG (reference sequence). The CDR3 totals 16 residues. The CDR3, as DNA: TGTGCCTGGAGACGAATCTGGGGCGGGGTAAACACTGAAGCTTTCTTT. It translates to CAWRRIWGGVNTEAFF.

This clone is deemed medium-sized. The identical CDR3 is also encoded by other nucleotide sequences in the sample. CDR3: CASSLGGRVYEQYF. CDR3 nucleotide sequence: TGTGCCAGCAGCTTAGGCGGGAGGGTCTACGAGCAGTACTTC. The rearrangement links TRBV13 to TRBJ2-7; 8 nucleotides agree with TRBD2. The germline CDR1 and CDR2 sequences are PRHDT and FYEKMQ (reference sequence). The CDR3 is 14 residues long. Trimming cost V 0 bases and J 3 bases; bases outside gene matches: 1.

This clone showed up just once. The chain carries TRBV4-3 and TRBJ2-5; 12 bases map to TRBD2. Germline assignment: CDR1 LGHNA and CDR2 YSLEER. Germline trimming cut 5 bases from V and 5 bases from J; bases unmatched to any gene: 6. The CDR3 is 15 residues long. For the CDR3, the DNA is TGCGCCAGCAGCGCTAGCGGGGGGGCCGGGGAGACCCAGTACTTC. Encoded protein: CASSASGGAGETQYF.

The genes are TRBV9 and TRBJ2-1, with 7 bases matching TRBD2. V dropped 3 bases and J dropped 0; count of bases not matched to a gene: 6. From germline, CDR1 is SGDLS and CDR2 YYNGEE. The CDR3 is 16 amino acids. The chain's CDR3 is CASSAGDYSSYNEQFF. The CDR3 nucleotides read TGTGCCAGCAGCGCCGGGGACTACTCCTCCTACAATGAGCAGTTCTTC.

This clone came up once. This rearrangement joins TRBV6-5 to TRBJ2-2, with TRBD1 matching over 9 bases. Trimming cost V 0 bases and J 5 bases; bases outside gene matches: 1. Germline loops: CDR1 MNHEY, CDR2 SVGAGI. This CDR3 has 15 amino acids. The DNA for the CDR3 is TGTGCCAGCAGTTACTCGACAGGGGGGACCGGGGAGCTGTTTTTT. Translating it yields CASSYSTGGTGELFF.

This clone has a handful of counts. The CDR3 loop reads CASRLGQDEYF. CDR3 coding DNA: TGCGCCAGCAGACTTGGACAGGATGAGTACTTC. This chain joins TRBV5-1 and TRBJ2-7; 7 bases match TRBD1. With V trimmed by 5 bases and J by 11 bases, 7 bases remained unmatched. CDR3 length: 11 residues. The germline V gene encodes CDR1 SGHRS and CDR2 YFSETQ.

This chain uses TRBV30 with TRBJ1-2, with D perhaps TRBD1 (6 bases). V lost 0 bases and J 2 bases, leaving 7 bases between the germline ends. CDR3 length: 13 residues. Germline V CDR1 and CDR2: GTSNPN, SVGIG (reference sequence). The CDR3 coding sequence is TGTGCCTGGAGTGTGGGGACAAACTATGGCTACACCTTC. It specifies CAWSVGTNYGYTF.

The chain recombines TRBV7-2 with TRBJ2-1; maybe TRBD2 (6 bases). Germline CDR1 is SGHTA and CDR2 is FQGNSA. The CDR3 is 14 amino acids. Between the trimmed V and J ends, which lost 5 bases and 6 bases, there was a span of 14 bases. CDR3 residues: CASSPLAPGNEQFF. The CDR3 bases are TGTGCCAGCAGCCCACTAGCCCCTGGCAATGAGCAGTTCTTC. Full variable domain (remainder filled in from reference TRBV7-2 and TRBJ2-1): GAGVSQSPSNKVTEKGKDVELRCDPISGHTALYWYRQSLGQGLEFLIYFQGNSAPDKSGLPSDRFSAERTGGSVSTLTIQRTQQEDSAVYLCASSPLAPGNEQFFGPGTRLTVL.

V is TRBV5-5 and J is TRBJ2-1, with D unclear. The CDR3 spans 14 residues. CDR1 is SGHKS and CDR2 is YYEKEE in the germline V gene (reference sequence). V was pared by 4 bases and J by 0 bases, with 8 bases between. CDR3 nucleotides: TGTGCCAGCAGCCCAAAGAGCTCCTACAATGAGCAGTTCTTC. Protein product: CASSPKSSYNEQFF.

The rearrangement uses TRBV12-5 and TRBJ1-2; D possibly corresponds to TRBD1 (5 bases). The V and J ends lost 1 base and 12 bases respectively, with 15 bases between them. The length of the CDR3 is 13 residues. CDR1 LGHNT and CDR2 FRNRAP come from the germline V gene. The CDR3 sequence: CASGLARREGNTF. The CDR3 nucleotides read TGTGCTAGTGGTTTGGCCCGCAGGGAGGGAAACACCTTC.

The chain uses TRBV19 and TRBJ1-2; TRBD1 matches at 7 bases. Germline CDR1 is LNHDA and CDR2 is SQIVND (reference sequence). V lost 0 bases to trimming and J lost 4 bases; unmatched junction nucleotides: 5. CDR3 length: 15 residues. CDR3 amino acids: CASSIDLQGSYGYTF. The DNA for the CDR3 is TGTGCCAGTAGTATAGACCTACAGGGGTCCTATGGCTACACCTTC.

The J gene is TRBJ1-5, the V gene TRBV4-2; 8 bases are shared with TRBD1. Germline V gene lookup returns CDR1 LGHNA and CDR2 YNFKEQ. The CDR3 is 14 amino acids. V gave up 1 base and J gave up 7 bases; unmatched junction bases: 3. The DNA for the CDR3 is TGTGCCAGCAGCCAAGCAGGGGGCCACCAGCCCCAGCATTTT. Amino acid sequence: CASSQAGGHQPQHF.

This clone is labeled medium-sized. The chain employs TRBV11-3 and TRBJ2-7, with 16 nucleotides matching TRBD2. CDR3 length equals 17 residues. V lost 5 bases, J lost 2 bases, and 6 bases stayed unmatched. Germline-derived CDR1 and CDR2 are SGHNT and YENEEA. Written as DNA, the CDR3 is TGTGCCAGCAGCGCACCGGGACTAGCGGGAGGGGCCTACGAGCAGTACTTC. Amino acids: CASSAPGLAGGAYEQYF.

The chain joins TRBV7-2 to TRBJ2-2; TRBD2 aligns across 8 bases. Trimming cost V 2 bases and J 8 bases; bases outside gene matches: 7. This CDR3 spans 15 amino acids. The germline V gene has CDR1 SGHTA and CDR2 FQGNSA. This CDR3 reads CASSLIGGGTGELFF. Written as DNA, the CDR3 is TGTGCCAGCAGCTTAATCGGCGGGGGGACTGGGGAGCTGTTTTTT.

This chain uses TRBV19 with TRBJ2-5; D is perhaps TRBD1 (6 bases). Germline V CDR1 and CDR2: LNHDA, SQIVND (reference sequence). V was trimmed by 4 bases and J by 5 bases, leaving 17 bases between them. This CDR3 has 15 amino acids. CDR3 sequence: CASSSVQGSWETQYF. CDR3 coding DNA: TGTGCCAGTAGTAGTGTGCAGGGGTCGTGGGAGACCCAGTACTTC. Full variable domain (missing parts from reference TRBV19 and TRBJ2-5): DGGITQSPKYLFRKEGQNVTLSCEQNLNHDAMYWYRQDPGQGLRLIYYSQIVNDFQKGDIAEGYSVSREKKESFPLTVTSAQKNPTAFYLCASSSVQGSWETQYFGPGTRLLVL.